This T cell receptor (beta chain) was obtained from a study of cytomegalovirus exposure and HLA in healthy donors. TCRdb's copy holds only in-frame clones and misses some; the assay was immunoSEQ multiplex PCR. The sample has some 190,000 clones, around nine tenths seen once. Whole-study results and caveats: Approximately 160 TCR beta chains were listed as cytomegalovirus-associated. Despite most TCR sequences being rare, some public TCRs occurred in many donors.

With regard to this clone: Its antigen is still unknown.

Sequencing input: PBMCs. The source is a man aged 30 to 45 in good health and CMV-seropositive.

CDR3: CASSPDSNQPQHF. The CDR3 region has the DNA TGTGCCAGCAGTCCCGATAGCAATCAGCCCCAGCATTTT. The chain employs TRBV6-4 and TRBJ1-5; D call uncertain. Germline assignment: CDR1 MRHNA and CDR2 SNTAGT. The CDR3 runs 13 residues. Trimming shortened V by 5 bases and J by 0 bases, and 5 bases separated the two germline ends.